This T cell receptor (beta chain) was sequenced for a study of blood T cell repertoires in COVID-19. The repertoire was sequenced with immunoSEQ multiplex PCR; TCRdb's copy has only in-frame clones and lacks some. Here the sample spans 50,000 to 70,000 clones, around 65% being singletons. Per the germline V gene, CDR1 is SGHVS and CDR2 is FQNEAQ. The CDR3 runs 16 residues. J lost 1 base, V lost 3 bases, and 3 bases had no gene match. The genes are TRBV7-8 and TRBJ2-2, with TRBD2 identical over 9 bases. This receptor was obtained from a woman aged 55-69 years who had been exposed to COVID-19. The sample consisted of PBMCs or T cells enriched from blood (not recorded which). In nucleotides, the CDR3 is TGTGCCAGCAGCTTTTGGACTAGCGAGAACACCGGGGAGCTGTTTTTT. It yields the protein CASSFWTSENTGELFF.